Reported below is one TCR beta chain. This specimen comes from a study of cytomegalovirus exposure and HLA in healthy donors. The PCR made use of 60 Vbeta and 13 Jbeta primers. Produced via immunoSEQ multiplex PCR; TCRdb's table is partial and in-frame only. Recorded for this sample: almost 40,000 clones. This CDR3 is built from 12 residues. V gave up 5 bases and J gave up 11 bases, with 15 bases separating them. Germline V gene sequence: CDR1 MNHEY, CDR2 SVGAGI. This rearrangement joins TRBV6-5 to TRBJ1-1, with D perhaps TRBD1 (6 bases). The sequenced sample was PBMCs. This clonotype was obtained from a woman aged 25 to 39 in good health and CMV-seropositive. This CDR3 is CASSPTGQAAFF. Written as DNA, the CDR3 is TGTGCCAGCAGTCCCACAGGGCAAGCGGCTTTCTTT.